This T cell receptor (beta chain) was retrieved from a study of blood T cell repertoires in COVID-19. As for the study in general: The study drew acute and convalescent COVID-19 samples from the United States, Italy and Spain. The cDNA or gDNA used as material had been derived from T cells, B-cell-depleted T cells, or PBMCs.

The authors' processing: Estimation of nucleated cell counts was performed using reference gene primer amplification. Profiling relied on immunoSEQ multiplex PCR, and the TCRdb table lists in-frame clones only, not all of them. The D gene and trimming were derived from the DNA, and the V and J assignments and clone size from that table. The sample consists of hundreds of thousands of clones, over 75% of them appearing once. The germline V and J ends were trimmed by 5 bases and 4 bases, with 11 bases remaining between them. In germline, CDR1 is SGHAT, CDR2 FQNNGV. CDR3 size: 14 residues. This clonotype originated in a man aged 50 or older with COVID-19, enrolled during active disease. This sequence joins TRBV11-2 and TRBJ2-2; D not certain. Sequenced sample: peripheral blood. The CDR3 nucleotides are TGTGCCAGCAGCATCCTCGCGGTCACCGGGGAGCTGTTTTTT. Translating gives CASSILAVTGELFF.